These T cell receptor beta chains were read from a single sample in a study of response to subunit inactivated influenza vaccine. TCRdb called the RT-PCR reads again in MiXCR, with one record for every CDR3 protein. The data contain 700,000 to 900,000 distinct CDR3 sequences, 21% of them singletons. The sequences come from PBMCs from blood, collected more than 4 days after vaccination. Every receptor here comes from a man over 45 who received an inactivated influenza vaccine. Both conserved end residues are part of each CDR3. The D gene is left open where the match is weak. The size field is filled for only some rows; it gives once, few, many or a size class.

CDR3 protein	CDR3 DNA	D gene	V gene	J gene	clone size
CASSSLSSTDTQYF	TGCGCCAGCAGTTCCCTTTCTAGCACAGATACGCAGTATTTT	-	TRBV5-1	TRBJ2-3	many
CASSQEEGYAGELFF	TGCGCCAGCAGCCAAGAAGAAGGCTACGCCGGGGAGCTGTTTTTT	-	TRBV4-3	TRBJ2-2	few
CASSHRGPQETQYF	TGTGCCAGCTCACACAGGGGCCCCCAAGAGACCCAGTACTTC	TRBD1	TRBV18	TRBJ2-5	few
CASSSNLNTGELFF	TGCGCCAGCAGCTCAAACCTGAACACCGGGGAGCTGTTTTTT	-	TRBV5-1	TRBJ2-2	-
CSLLETTRAKNIQYF	TGCAGCCTCTTAGAGACAACAAGAGCCAAAAACATTCAGTACTTC	-	TRBV20-1	TRBJ2-4	many
CATSQAGNQPQHF	TGTGCCACCTCGCAGGCGGGCAATCAGCCCCAGCATTTT	-	TRBV24-1	TRBJ1-5	few
CAISRSENTEAFF	TGTGCCATCAGCAGGAGCGAAAACACTGAAGCTTTCTTT	-	TRBV10-3	TRBJ1-1	few
CASRGPNADEQFF	TGTGCCAGTCGCGGGCCTAATGCGGATGAGCAGTTCTTC	-	TRBV6-1	TRBJ2-1	-
CASSFFSSHYNEQFF	TGTGCCAGCAGCTTTTTTTCTAGTCACTACAATGAGCAGTTCTTC	-	TRBV5-6	TRBJ2-1	-
CASSFRDTSTDTQYF	TGTGCCAGCAGCTTCCGGGACACCAGCACAGATACGCAGTATTTT	-	TRBV7-9	TRBJ2-3	-
CSAPPSQGVAWEQFF	TGCAGTGCTCCCCCCTCACAGGGGGTAGCTTGGGAGCAGTTCTTC	TRBD1	TRBV20-1	TRBJ2-1	many